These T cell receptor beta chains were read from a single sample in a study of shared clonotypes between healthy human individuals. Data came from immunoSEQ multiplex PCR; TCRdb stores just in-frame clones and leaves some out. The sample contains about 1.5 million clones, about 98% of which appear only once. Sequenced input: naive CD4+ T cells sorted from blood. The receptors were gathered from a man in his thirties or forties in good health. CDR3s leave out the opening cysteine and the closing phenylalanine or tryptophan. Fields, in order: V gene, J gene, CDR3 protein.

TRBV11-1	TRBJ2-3	ASSLSGSTDTQY
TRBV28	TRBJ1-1	ASSQAQTHSAF
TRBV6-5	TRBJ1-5	ASSYSLPSNQPQH
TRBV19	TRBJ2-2	ASSIVSGHTGELF
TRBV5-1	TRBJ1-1	ASKEWGGGNTEAF
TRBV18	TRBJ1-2	ASSPLTGSKGYT
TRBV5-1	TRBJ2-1	ASSGTGLGNEQF
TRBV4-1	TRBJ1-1	ASSLKSNTEAF
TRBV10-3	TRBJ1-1	AISESDLTVNTEAF
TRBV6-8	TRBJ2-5	ASSYQRPIQETQY
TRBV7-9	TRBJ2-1	ASSLGGRAPEQF
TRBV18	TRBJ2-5	ASSPLSGSRQETQY
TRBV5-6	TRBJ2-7	ASSLVGEAYEQY
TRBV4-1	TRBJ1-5	ASSQVVGNQPQH
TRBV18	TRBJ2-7	ASSLGSRLAGGSSYEQY
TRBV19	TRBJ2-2	ASSLDRVAGELF
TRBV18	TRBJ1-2	ASSPEGKGGYT
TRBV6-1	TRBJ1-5	ASSGGSQPQH
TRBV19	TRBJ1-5	ASSPSGQGTQPQH
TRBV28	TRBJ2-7	ASSGSGRGTYEQY
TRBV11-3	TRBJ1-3	ASSSTGGNTIY
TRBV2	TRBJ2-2	ASRRLAGASGELF
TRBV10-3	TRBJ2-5	AITPTVQETQY
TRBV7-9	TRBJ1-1	ASSTTGSEAF
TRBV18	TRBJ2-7	ASSPQGQNMGSYEQY
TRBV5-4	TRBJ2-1	ASSRQKRDSSYNEQF
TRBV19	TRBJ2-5	ASTHRGRLEETQY
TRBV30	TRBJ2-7	AWSRGLSSYEQY
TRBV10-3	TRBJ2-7	AISESVSGSAETQY
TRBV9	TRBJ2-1	ASSATSGTHNEQF
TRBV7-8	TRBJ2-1	ATSPAGTSGYNEQF
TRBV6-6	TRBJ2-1	ASTALAGGYNEQF
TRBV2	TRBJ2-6	ASSEYGANVLT
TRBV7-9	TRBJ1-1	ASSLVVGRGNTEAF
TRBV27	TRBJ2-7	ASSRGLAGSEQY
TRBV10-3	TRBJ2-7	AISETGTYYEQY
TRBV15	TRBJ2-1	ATSRDVTSGIFSYNEQF
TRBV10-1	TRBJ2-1	ASSESGSSNEQF
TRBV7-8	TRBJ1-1	ASSLDRTNTEAF
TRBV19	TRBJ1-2	AVLRAGANYGYT
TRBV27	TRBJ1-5	ASSPLPRGQPQH
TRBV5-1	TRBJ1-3	ASSLAPSSGNTIY
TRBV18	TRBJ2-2	ASSLLAENTGELF
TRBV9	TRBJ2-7	ASSRRMGYEQY
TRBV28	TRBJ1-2	ASSPNIYGYT
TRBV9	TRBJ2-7	ASSVRAPGEQY
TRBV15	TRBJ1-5	ATSRDFPRRDQPQH
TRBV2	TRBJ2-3	ASSLLAGGLDTQY
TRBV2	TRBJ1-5	ASTSEGRSNQPQH
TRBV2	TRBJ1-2	ATRTGEDYGYT
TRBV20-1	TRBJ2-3	SAGTGDTQY
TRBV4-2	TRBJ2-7	ASSQSPARGDEQY
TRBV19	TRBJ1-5	ASSIINQPQH
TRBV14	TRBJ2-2	ASSQNTGAYTGELF
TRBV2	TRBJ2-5	ASSVLAGETQY
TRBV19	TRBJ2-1	ASTRTNLYNEQF
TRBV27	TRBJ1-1	ASSVRQGTTF
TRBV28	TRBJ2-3	ASIGIGRPDTQY